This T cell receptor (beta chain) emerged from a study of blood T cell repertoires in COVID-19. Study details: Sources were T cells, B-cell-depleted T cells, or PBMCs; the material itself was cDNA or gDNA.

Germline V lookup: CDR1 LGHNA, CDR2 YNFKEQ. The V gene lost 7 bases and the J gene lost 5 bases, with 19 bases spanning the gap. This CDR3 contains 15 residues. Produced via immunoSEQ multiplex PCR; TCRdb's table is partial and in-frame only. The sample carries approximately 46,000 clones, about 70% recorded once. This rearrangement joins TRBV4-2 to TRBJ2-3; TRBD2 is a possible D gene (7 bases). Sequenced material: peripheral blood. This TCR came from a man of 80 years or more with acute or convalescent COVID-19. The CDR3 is CASTRSGGGGDTQYF. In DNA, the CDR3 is TGTGCCAGCACCCGATCCGGGGGCGGGGGAGATACGCAGTATTTT.